The 18 T cell receptor beta chains below were found in one sample sequenced in a study of T-cell memory formation after mild COVID-19. TCRdb passed the 5' RACE reads through MiXCR, listing each CDR3 protein once. Among about 400,000 distinct CDR3 sequences listed, around 22% were seen once. Sample: PBMCs or a T cell subset sorted from them (not recorded which). The source of these receptors is an adult woman who had mild COVID-19 (a few samples of this study predate the infection). Cell type and time point are not known.

The chain joins TRBV7-8 to TRBJ2-5, with D possibly being TRBD2 (6 bases). V was trimmed by 7 bases and J by 0 bases, leaving 21 bases between them. The germline CDR1 and CDR2 sequences are SGHVS and FQNEAQ. The CDR3 extends over 17 amino acids. The CDR3 DNA is TGTGCCAGCACCAGCGTCGGGACTCGAGAGTACCAAGAGACCCAGTACTTC. This encodes CASTSVGTREYQETQYF. Full variable domain (missing parts from reference TRBV7-8 and TRBJ2-5): GAGVSQSPRYKVAKRGQDVALRCDPISGHVSLFWYQQALGQGPEFLTYFQNEAQLDKSGLPSDRFFAERPEGSVSTLKIQRTQQEDSAVYLCASTSVGTREYQETQYFGPGTRLLVL.

This clonotype has at least ten counts. The chain employs TRBV12-3 or TRBV12-4 and TRBJ2-1, with D possibly TRBD2 on 5 matching bases. This CDR3 has 14 amino acids. V lost 7 bases and J 0 bases, leaving 10 bases between the germline ends. The CDR3 loop is CASKPGSSYNEQFF. CDR3 sequence (DNA): TGTGCCAGCAAGCCGGGAAGCTCCTACAATGAGCAGTTCTTC.

The J gene is TRBJ2-7, the V gene TRBV2; no clear D. Germline CDR1 and CDR2: SNHLY and FYNNEI. V shed 4 bases and J shed 6 bases, with 10 bases lying between them. The CDR3 length is 12 residues. In nucleotides, the CDR3 is TGTGCCAGCAGTGCATCTATCCGCGAGCAGTACTTC. Translated, it gives CASSASIREQYF.

This clonotype was detected only a few times. This rearrangement joins TRBV20-1 to TRBJ1-5; 10 bases agree with TRBD1. The ends lost 5 bases at V and 0 bases at J; junction bases unmatched: 7. Germline CDR1 DFQATT, CDR2 SNEGSKA (reference sequence). This CDR3 region has 16 residues. The DNA of the CDR3 is TGCAGTGCTGGCCCGACAGGGGGCTATAGCAATCAGCCCCAGCATTTT. As protein: CSAGPTGGYSNQPQHF.

V and J are TRBV3-1 and TRBJ2-3, with 10 bases fitting TRBD2. The junction had 7 bases not matched to a gene; V was cut back by 0 bases and J by 1 base. This CDR3 spans 18 amino acids. Germline CDR1 LGHDT, CDR2 YNNKEL (reference sequence). CDR3 amino acids: CASSQDPPSGRGTDTQYF. As DNA, the CDR3 is TGTGCCAGCAGCCAAGACCCACCTAGCGGGAGAGGCACAGATACGCAGTATTTT.

The CDR3 DNA follows: TGTGCCAGCAGTTTGTCCCGGGTATACAATGAGCAGTTCTTC. Its protein is CASSLSRVYNEQFF. The chain is built from TRBV12-3 or TRBV12-4 and TRBJ2-1; D uncertain. Trimming pared 3 bases from V and 4 bases from J, leaving 10 bases between. CDR3 length equals 14 residues.

This clonotype was seen a handful of times. CDR3 sequence reads: CASSSPTSYNEQFF. The CDR3 DNA is TGTGCCAGCAGTTCTCCGACTAGCTACAATGAGCAGTTCTTC. The chain couples TRBV12-3 or TRBV12-4 to TRBJ2-1; possibly TRBD2 for D (6 bases). The CDR3 is 14 amino acids. V gave up 4 bases and J gave up 3 bases, with 10 bases separating them.

The chain joins TRBV5-6 to TRBJ2-3; a weak D match, TRBD2 (6 bases). The V gene lost 3 bases and the J gene lost 3 bases, with 17 bases spanning the gap. This CDR3 contains 16 residues. The germline V gene has CDR1 SGHDT and CDR2 YYEEEE. Here the CDR3 reads CASSSLLREATDTQYF. DNA of the CDR3: TGTGCCAGCAGCTCCCTTTTGAGGGAGGCGACAGATACGCAGTATTTT.

This clonotype was found a few times. This rearrangement joins TRBV7-9 to TRBJ1-1, with D possibly being TRBD1 (6 bases). The CDR3 extends over 17 amino acids. V was shortened by 2 bases and J by 3 bases, with 19 bases between the two germline ends. Germline V gene data show CDR1 as SEHNR and CDR2 as FQNEAQ (reference sequence). CDR3 amino acids: CASSLYWQGRGDTEAFF. CDR3 sequence (DNA): TGTGCCAGCAGCTTATATTGGCAGGGGCGTGGGGACACTGAAGCTTTCTTT.

The sample holds a few counts of this clonotype. The J gene is TRBJ1-1, the V gene TRBV3-1; maybe TRBD1 (5 bases). Trimming removed 3 bases at V and 6 bases at J, with 11 bases between. The CDR3 spans 13 residues. Per germline, CDR1 LGHDT and CDR2 YNNKEL (reference sequence). CDR3 sequence reads: CASSQVRQSEAFF. The DNA of the CDR3 is TGTGCCAGCAGCCAGGTCCGACAGTCTGAAGCTTTCTTT.

In its sample, this clonotype was seen a few times. The CDR3 region is CASSPKTISSYEQYF. The CDR3 nucleotides are TGCGCCAGCAGCCCGAAGACTATCAGCTCCTACGAGCAGTACTTC. The chain couples TRBV5-1 to TRBJ2-7; tentatively, D is TRBD2 (5 bases). Germline loops: CDR1 SGHRS, CDR2 YFSETQ. The CDR3 is 15 amino acids. V was pared by 4 bases and J by 0 bases, with 14 bases between.

J is TRBJ2-3 and V is TRBV6-2 or TRBV6-3; no firm D call. V lost 2 bases, J lost 8 bases, and 8 bases lay in between. Germline CDR1 reads MNHEY; CDR2 reads SVGEGT. The CDR3 sequence is 12 residues long. The CDR3 sequence is CASSYGPGTQYF. In DNA form, the CDR3 reads TGTGCCAGCAGTTACGGGCCGGGTACGCAGTATTTT.

This chain joins TRBV9 and TRBJ1-4; 8 bases map to TRBD1. CDR3 length: 18 amino acids. The V segment lost 3 bases and the J segment 0 bases; nucleotides outside the gene matches: 10. Germline CDR1 reads SGDLS; CDR2 reads YYNGEE. CDR3 in DNA: TGTGCCAGCAGCGCGAGGACAGGGAGTTCCGCAACTAATGAAAAACTGTTTTTT. This codes for CASSARTGSSATNEKLFF.

The genes are TRBV4-1 and TRBJ2-2; the D gene is possibly TRBD2 (6 bases). The CDR3 is 15 amino acids. V lost 1 base and J lost 7, with 13 bases in between. CDR1 and CDR2 from the germline V gene are MGHRA and YSYEKL. CDR3 region: CASSQAEGMSGELFF. Here the CDR3 DNA reads TGCGCCAGCAGCCAAGCGGAGGGAATGAGCGGGGAGCTGTTTTTT.

This clonotype appeared a single time. The rearrangement links TRBV5-5 to TRBJ2-7, with TRBD1 matching over 10 bases. CDR3 size: 15 residues. The germline V gene encodes CDR1 SGHKS and CDR2 YYEKEE (reference sequence). V trimming: 4 bases; J trimming: 6 bases; junction bases outside the gene matches: 10. CDR3 residues: CASSTGPGQGREQYF. DNA of the CDR3: TGTGCCAGCAGCACCGGCCCGGGACAGGGGCGCGAGCAGTACTTC.

This clonotype was counted between two and nine times. V is TRBV4-2 and J is TRBJ2-5, with D uncertain. CDR3 size: 16 residues. The germline CDR1 and CDR2 sequences are LGHNA and YNFKEQ. V lost 0 bases and J 3 bases, leaving 14 bases between the germline ends. This CDR3 reads CASSQDVRPPKETQYF. The CDR3 DNA is TGTGCCAGCAGCCAAGATGTACGACCCCCAAAAGAGACCCAGTACTTC.

This clonotype has just a few counts. This CDR3 reads CASSPREFEAFF. The CDR3 bases are TGTGCCAGCAGTCCCCGGGAGTTTGAAGCTTTCTTT. This chain connects TRBV12-3 or TRBV12-4 to TRBJ1-1; D call uncertain. Trimming stripped 5 bases from V and 7 bases from J, with 11 bases between. The CDR3 has 12 residues.

This clonotype was detected only a few times. The V call is TRBV7-2, the J call TRBJ1-5; D perhaps matches TRBD1 (5 bases). Trimming took off 3 bases at V and 4 bases at J, with 7 bases between the two ends. Germline CDR1 reads SGHTA; CDR2 reads FQGNSA. The CDR3 totals 13 residues. CDR3 loop: CASSFSGNQPQHF. In nucleotides, the CDR3 is TGTGCCAGCAGCTTTTCAGGGAATCAGCCCCAGCATTTT.